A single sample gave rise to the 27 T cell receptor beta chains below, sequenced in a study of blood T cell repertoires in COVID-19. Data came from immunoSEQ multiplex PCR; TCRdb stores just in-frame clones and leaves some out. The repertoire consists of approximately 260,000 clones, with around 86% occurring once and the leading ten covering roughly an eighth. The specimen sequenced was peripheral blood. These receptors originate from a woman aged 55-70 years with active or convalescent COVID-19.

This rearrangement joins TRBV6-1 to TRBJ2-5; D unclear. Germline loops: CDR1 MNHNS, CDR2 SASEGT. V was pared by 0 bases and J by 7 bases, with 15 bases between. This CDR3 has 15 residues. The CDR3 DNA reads TGTGCCAGCAGTGAAGCGCGGAACAACATGTGGACCCAGTACTTC. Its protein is CASSEARNNMWTQYF.

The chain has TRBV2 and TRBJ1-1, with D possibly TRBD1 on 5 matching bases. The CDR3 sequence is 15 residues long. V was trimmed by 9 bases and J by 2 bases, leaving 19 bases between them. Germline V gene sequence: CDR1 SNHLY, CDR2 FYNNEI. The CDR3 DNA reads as TGTGCCAGAACCCTGAGACGTACAGGAAACACTGAAGCTTTCTTT. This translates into CARTLRRTGNTEAFF.

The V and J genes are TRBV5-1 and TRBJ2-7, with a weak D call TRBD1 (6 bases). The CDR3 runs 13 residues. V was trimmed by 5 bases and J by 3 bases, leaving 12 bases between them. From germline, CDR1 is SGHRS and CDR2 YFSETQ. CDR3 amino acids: CASRNTGFYEQYF. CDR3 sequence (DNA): TGCGCCAGCAGGAACACAGGGTTCTACGAGCAGTACTTC.

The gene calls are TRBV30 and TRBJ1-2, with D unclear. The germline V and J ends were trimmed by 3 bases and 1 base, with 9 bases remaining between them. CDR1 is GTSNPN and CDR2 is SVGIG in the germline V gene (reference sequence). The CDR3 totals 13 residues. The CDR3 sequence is CAWSPDFNYGYTF. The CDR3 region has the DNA TGTGCCTGGAGCCCAGACTTTAACTATGGCTACACCTTC.

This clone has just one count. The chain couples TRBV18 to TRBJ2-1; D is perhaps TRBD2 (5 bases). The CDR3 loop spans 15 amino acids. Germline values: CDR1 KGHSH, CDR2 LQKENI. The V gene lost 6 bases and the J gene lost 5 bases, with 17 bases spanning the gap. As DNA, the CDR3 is TGTGCCAGCTCCCCGGTCCTTAGCGAGAACAATGAGCAGTTCTTC. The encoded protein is CASSPVLSENNEQFF.

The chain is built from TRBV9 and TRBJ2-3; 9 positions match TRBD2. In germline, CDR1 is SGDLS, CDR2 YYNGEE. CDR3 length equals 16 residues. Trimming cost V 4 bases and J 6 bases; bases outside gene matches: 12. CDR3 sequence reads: CASSRLSGRGGDTQYF. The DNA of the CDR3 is TGTGCCAGCAGCCGTCTTTCTGGGCGGGGGGGCGATACGCAGTATTTT.

The CDR3 loop is CASSRNSYNSPLHF. CDR3 in DNA: TGTGCCAGCAGCCGTAACTCCTATAATTCACCCCTCCACTTT. The V call is TRBV7-3, the J call TRBJ1-6; D unresolved. The germline V gene encodes CDR1 SGHTA and CDR2 FQGTGA. The length of the CDR3 is 14 residues. Trimming left V 5 bases short and J 0 bases short, with 5 bases between.

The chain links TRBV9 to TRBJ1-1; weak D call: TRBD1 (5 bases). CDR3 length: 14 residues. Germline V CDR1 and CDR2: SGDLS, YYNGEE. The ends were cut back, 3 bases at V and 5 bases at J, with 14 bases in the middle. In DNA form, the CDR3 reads TGTGCCAGCAGCGCCACTTCAGGGCTAACTGAAGCTTTCTTT. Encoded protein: CASSATSGLTEAFF.

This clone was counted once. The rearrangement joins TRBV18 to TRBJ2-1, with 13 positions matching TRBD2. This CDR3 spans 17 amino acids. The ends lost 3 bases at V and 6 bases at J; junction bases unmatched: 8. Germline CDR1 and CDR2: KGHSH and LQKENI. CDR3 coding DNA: TGTGCCAGCTCACCCTTACTAGCGGGGGGGCAACCCAATGAGCAGTTCTTC. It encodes CASSPLLAGGQPNEQFF.

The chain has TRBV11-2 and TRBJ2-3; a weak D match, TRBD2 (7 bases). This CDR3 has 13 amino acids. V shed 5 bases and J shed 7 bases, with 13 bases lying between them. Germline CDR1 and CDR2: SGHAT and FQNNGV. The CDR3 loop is CASSGGAANTQYF. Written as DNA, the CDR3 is TGTGCCAGCAGCGGGGGGGCCGCAAATACGCAGTATTTT.

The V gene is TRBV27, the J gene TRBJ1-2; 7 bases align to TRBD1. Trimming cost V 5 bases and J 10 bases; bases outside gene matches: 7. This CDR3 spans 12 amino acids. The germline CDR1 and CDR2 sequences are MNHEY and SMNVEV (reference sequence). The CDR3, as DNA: TGTGCCAGCAGTCCTGCTGGGACAGCCTACACCTTC. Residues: CASSPAGTAYTF.

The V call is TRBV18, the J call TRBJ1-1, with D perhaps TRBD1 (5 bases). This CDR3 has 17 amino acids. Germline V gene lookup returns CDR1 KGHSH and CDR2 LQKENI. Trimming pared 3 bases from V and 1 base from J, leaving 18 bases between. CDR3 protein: CASSPTLQAVGNTEAFF. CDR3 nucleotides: TGTGCCAGCTCACCGACGTTACAGGCGGTGGGGAACACTGAAGCTTTCTTT.

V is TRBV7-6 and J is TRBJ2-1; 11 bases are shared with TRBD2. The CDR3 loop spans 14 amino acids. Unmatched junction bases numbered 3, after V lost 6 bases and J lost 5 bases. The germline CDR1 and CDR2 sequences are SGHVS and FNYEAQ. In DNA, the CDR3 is TGTGCCAGCAGTCTAGCGGGGGGCCACAATGAGCAGTTCTTC. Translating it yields CASSLAGGHNEQFF.

CDR3: CASSQDRGGKGSEQYF. The CDR3 DNA reads as TGTGCCAGCAGCCAAGATCGGGGCGGGAAAGGTTCCGAGCAGTACTTC. The chain is built from TRBV3-1 (or the pseudogene TRBV3-2) and TRBJ2-7; weak D call: TRBD2 (6 bases). This CDR3 contains 16 residues. Between the trimmed V and J ends, which lost 0 bases and 6 bases, there was a span of 18 bases. From germline, CDR1 is LGHDT and CDR2 YNNKEL (reference sequence).

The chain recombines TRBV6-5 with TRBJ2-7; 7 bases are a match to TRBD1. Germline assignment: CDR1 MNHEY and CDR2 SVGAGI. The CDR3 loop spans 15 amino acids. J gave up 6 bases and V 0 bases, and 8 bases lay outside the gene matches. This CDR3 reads CASSYSGTDTREQYF. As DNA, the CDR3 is TGTGCCAGCAGTTACTCCGGGACAGATACCCGCGAGCAGTACTTC.

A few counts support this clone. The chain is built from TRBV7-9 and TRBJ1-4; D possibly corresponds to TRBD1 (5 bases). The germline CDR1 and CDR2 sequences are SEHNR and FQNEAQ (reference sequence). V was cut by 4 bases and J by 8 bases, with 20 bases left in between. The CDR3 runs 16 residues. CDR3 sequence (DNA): TGTGCCAGCAGCTCCTCAATTTATGGGGCGCGGGAAAAACTGTTTTTT. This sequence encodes CASSSSIYGAREKLFF.

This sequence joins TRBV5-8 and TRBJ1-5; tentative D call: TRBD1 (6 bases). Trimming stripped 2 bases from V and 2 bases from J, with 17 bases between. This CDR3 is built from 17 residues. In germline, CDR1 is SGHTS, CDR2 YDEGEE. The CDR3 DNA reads TGTGCCAGCAGCTTAAGTCGGGGGGCTTGGGGCAATCAGCCCCAGCATTTT. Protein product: CASSLSRGAWGNQPQHF.

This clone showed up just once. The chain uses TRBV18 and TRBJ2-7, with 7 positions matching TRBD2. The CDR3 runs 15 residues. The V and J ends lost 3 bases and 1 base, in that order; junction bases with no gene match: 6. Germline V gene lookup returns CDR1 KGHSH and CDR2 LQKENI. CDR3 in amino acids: CASSPTWGGSYEQYF. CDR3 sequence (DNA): TGTGCCAGCTCACCCACCTGGGGGGGATCCTACGAGCAGTACTTC.

CDR3 region: CASSSQMNTEAFF. CDR3 nucleotide sequence: TGTGCCAGCAGTTCTCAGATGAACACTGAAGCTTTCTTT. The chain uses TRBV27 and TRBJ1-1; no firm D call. Deletions cut 4 bases from V and 0 bases from J, with 6 bases between. CDR3 length equals 13 residues. Germline lookup yields CDR1 MNHEY and CDR2 SMNVEV (reference sequence).

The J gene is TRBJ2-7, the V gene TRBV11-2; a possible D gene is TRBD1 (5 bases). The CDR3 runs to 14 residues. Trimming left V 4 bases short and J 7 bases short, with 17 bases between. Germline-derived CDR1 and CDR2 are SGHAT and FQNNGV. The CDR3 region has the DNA TGTGCCAGCAGCTGGGGCAGGTCAGGAATAGAGCAGTACTTC. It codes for CASSWGRSGIEQYF.

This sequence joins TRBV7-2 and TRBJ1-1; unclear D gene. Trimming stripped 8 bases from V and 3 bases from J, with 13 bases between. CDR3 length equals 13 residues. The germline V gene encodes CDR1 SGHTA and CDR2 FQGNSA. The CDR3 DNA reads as TGTGCCAGCTTTTTTATATATGACACTGAAGCTTTCTTT. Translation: CASFFIYDTEAFF.

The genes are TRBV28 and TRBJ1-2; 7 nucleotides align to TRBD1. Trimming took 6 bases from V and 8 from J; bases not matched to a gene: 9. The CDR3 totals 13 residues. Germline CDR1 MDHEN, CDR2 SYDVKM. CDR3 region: CASRADRVEGYTF. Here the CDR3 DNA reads TGTGCCAGCAGGGCCGACAGGGTGGAAGGCTACACCTTC.

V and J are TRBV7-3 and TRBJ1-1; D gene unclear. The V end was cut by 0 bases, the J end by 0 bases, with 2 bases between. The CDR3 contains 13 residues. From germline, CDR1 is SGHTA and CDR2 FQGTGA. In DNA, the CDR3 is TGTGCCAGCAGCTTAACCGTGAACACTGAAGCTTTCTTT. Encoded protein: CASSLTVNTEAFF.

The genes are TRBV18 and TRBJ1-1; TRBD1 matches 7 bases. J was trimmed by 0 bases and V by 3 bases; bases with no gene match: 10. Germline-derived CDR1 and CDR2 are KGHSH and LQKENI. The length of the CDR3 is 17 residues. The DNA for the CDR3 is TGTGCCAGCTCACCTTACTTCGGGACAGACATGAACACTGAAGCTTTCTTT. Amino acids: CASSPYFGTDMNTEAFF.

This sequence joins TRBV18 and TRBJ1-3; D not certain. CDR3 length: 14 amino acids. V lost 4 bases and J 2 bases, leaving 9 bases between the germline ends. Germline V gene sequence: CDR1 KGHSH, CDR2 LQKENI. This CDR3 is CASSLYDTGNTIYF. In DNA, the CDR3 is TGTGCCAGCTCACTATACGACACTGGAAACACCATATATTTT.

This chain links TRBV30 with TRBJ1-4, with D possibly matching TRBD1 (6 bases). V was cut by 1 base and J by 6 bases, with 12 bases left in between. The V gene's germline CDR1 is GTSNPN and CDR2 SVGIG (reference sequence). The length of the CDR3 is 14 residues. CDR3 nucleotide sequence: TGTGCCTGGAGTGAGAGGGGGAGGGATGAAAAACTGTTTTTT. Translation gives CAWSERGRDEKLFF.

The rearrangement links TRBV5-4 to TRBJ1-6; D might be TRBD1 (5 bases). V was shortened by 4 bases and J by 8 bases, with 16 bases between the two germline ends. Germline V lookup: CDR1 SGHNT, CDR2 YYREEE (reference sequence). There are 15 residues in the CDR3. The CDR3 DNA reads TGTGCCAGCAGCGCTGCGGGGGTACCTTATTCACCCCTCCACTTT. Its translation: CASSAAGVPYSPLHF.